Listed here is a single TCR beta chain. Its antigen is currently unknown. The CDR3 goes on 3 residues after the read ends, and that part is filled in from the germline J gene. Clones were read by immunoSEQ multiplex PCR, and TCRdb kept only the in-frame ones, dropping some. The counts give tens of thousands of clones, none of them seen only once; 2.5% to 3% is held by the top ten. Germline values: CDR1 SGHRS, CDR2 YFSETQ. The CDR3 length is 14 residues. The data were taken from a study of T cell clonality in common variable immunodeficiency. General observations from the study: Fewer TCRbeta clones were shared among CVID subjects than controls. Reportedly, TCR beta sequences from common variable immunodeficiency showed fewer deletions and N-nucleotide insertions.

The material sequenced was peripheral blood mononuclear cells. The genes are TRBV5-1 and TRBJ2-3; 9 positions agree with TRBD1. This clonotype was sampled from a person aged 18-70 years in good health. This CDR3 is CASSLGDRAQPQYF. The covered CDR3 bases are TGCGCCAGCAGCTTGGGGGACAGGGCTCAGCCG.